This entry describes one T cell receptor beta chain. Its target is unknown. PCR amplification relied on 60 Vbeta primers (plus 13 Jbeta primers). Repertoires were generated with immunoSEQ multiplex PCR, while TCRdb's copy carries only in-frame clones and drops some. The sample lists 170,000 or so clones, 65% to 85% occurring once. The data were taken from a study of cytomegalovirus exposure and HLA in healthy donors. Study conclusions and caveats: Earlier analysis yielded a pattern in which most TCR beta V segments were productive about 90% or about 30% of the time.

The specimen was PBMCs. This clonotype was obtained from a male donor in good health and CMV-seropositive.

The CDR3 sequence is CASTGTVQETQYF. Written as DNA, the CDR3 is TGTGCCAGCACTGGGACAGTCCAAGAGACCCAGTACTTC. The genes are TRBV6-5 and TRBJ2-5; 7 nucleotides align to TRBD1. Germline CDR1 reads MNHEY; CDR2 reads SVGAGI. V lost 7 bases to trimming and J lost 1 base; unmatched junction nucleotides: 3. The CDR3 totals 13 residues.